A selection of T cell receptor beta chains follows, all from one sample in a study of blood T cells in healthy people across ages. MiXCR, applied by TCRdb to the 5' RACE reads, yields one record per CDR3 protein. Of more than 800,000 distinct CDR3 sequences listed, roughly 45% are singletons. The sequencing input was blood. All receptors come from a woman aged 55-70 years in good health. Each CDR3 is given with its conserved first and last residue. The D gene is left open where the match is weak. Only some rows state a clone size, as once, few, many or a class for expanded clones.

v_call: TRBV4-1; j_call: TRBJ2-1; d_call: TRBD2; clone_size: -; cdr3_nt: TGCGCCAGCGGGCACCCGACTAGCGGACAATACAATGAGCAGTTCTTC; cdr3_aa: CASGHPTSGQYNEQFF
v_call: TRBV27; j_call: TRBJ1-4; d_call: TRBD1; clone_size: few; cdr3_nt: TGTGCCAGCAGTGCATATCGACAGGGGTCTGAAAAACTGTTTTTT; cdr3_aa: CASSAYRQGSEKLFF
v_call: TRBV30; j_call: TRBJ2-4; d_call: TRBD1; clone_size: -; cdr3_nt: TGTGCCTGGGTAGGGACAGACAAAAACATTCAGTACTTC; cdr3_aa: CAWVGTDKNIQYF
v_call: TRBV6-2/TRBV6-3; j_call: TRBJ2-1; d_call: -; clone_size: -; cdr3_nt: TGTGCCAGCAGTTTCGGGGCGCGGACCCTATACAATGAGCAGTTCTTC; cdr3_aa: CASSFGARTLYNEQFF
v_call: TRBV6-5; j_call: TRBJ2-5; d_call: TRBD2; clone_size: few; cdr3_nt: TGTGCCAGCGGGGCTAGCGGGACCCAAGAGACCCAGTACTTC; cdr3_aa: CASGASGTQETQYF
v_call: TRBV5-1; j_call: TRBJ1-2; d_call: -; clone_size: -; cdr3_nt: TGCGCCAGCAGCTTCCGGGACAACCTCTATGGCTACACCTTC; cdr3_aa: CASSFRDNLYGYTF
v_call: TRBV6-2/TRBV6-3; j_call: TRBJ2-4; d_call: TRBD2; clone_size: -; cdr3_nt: TGTGCCAGCAGTTACTTTAGCGGGAGTGGGCAGTACTTC; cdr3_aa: CASSYFSGSGQYF
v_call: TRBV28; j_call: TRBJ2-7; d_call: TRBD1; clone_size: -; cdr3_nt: TGTGCCAGCCGGGGACAGGCCTACGAGCAGTACTTC; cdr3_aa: CASRGQAYEQYF
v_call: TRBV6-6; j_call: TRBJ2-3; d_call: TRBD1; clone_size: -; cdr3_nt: TGTGCCAGCAGCCTCGGGACAGCCAGAGATACGCAGTATTTT; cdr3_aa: CASSLGTARDTQYF
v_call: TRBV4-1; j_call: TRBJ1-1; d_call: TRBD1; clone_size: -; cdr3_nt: TGCGCCAGCAGCCAAGATGGAGGGACAGGGAAGATGACGGCTTTCTTT; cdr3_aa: CASSQDGGTGKMTAFF
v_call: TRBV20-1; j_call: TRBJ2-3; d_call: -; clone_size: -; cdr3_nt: TGCAGTGCTAGAAGGGGCCGCACAGATACGCAGTATTTT; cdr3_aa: CSARRGRTDTQYF
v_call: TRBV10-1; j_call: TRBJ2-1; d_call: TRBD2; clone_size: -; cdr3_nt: TGCGCCAGCAGTGAGAGCGGGAGGGCCAATGAGCAGTTCTTC; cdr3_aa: CASSESGRANEQFF
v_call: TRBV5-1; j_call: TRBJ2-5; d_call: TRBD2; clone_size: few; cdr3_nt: TGCGCCAGCAGCTTGTGGGTTGCTAGCGGGTACCAAGAGACCCAGTACTTC; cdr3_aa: CASSLWVASGYQETQYF
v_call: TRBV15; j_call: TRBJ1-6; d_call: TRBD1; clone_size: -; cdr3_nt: TGTGCCACCAGCGATAGACAGGGGTGGGCTTCACCCCTCCACTTT; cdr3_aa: CATSDRQGWASPLHF
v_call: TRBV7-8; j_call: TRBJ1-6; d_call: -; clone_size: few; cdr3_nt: TGTGCCAGCAGTCGGGAGAGAGGGGATAATTCACCCCTCCACTTT; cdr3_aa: CASSRERGDNSPLHF
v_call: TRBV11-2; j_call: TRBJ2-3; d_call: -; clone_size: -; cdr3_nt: TGTGCCAGCAGCTACACCCTCTCCCCGGCAGATACGCAGTATTTT; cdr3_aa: CASSYTLSPADTQYF
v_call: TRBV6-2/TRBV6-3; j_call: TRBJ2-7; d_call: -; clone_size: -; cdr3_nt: TGTGCCAGCAGTTACTCCAGGACCCGTGAGGAGCAGTACTTC; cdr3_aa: CASSYSRTREEQYF
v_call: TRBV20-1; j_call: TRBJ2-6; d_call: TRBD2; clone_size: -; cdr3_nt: TGCAGTGCTAGACCGGGAGGTGGGGCCAACGTCCTGACTTTC; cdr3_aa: CSARPGGGANVLTF
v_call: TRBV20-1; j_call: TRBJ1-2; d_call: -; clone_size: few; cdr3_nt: TGCAGTGCTAGGGCCGGGGGCGATGGCTACACCTTC; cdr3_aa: CSARAGGDGYTF
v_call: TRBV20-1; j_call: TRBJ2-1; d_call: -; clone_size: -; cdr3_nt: TGCAGTGCTAGAGACTTAACAGGGATCCACAATGAGCAGTTCTTC; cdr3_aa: CSARDLTGIHNEQFF
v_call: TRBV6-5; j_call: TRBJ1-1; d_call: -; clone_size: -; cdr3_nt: TGTGCCAGCAGTTACTCGGAGGGGGACGTAGTGAACACTGAAGCTTTCTTT; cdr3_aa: CASSYSEGDVVNTEAFF
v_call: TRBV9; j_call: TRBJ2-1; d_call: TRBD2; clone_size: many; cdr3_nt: TGTGCCAGCAGCGTCTCTTCTAGCGGGACTGAGCAGTTCTTC; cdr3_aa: CASSVSSSGTEQFF
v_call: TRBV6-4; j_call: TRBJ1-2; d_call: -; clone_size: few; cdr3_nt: TGTGCCAGCAGTGACGGGGAAAACTATGGCTACACCTTC; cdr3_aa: CASSDGENYGYTF
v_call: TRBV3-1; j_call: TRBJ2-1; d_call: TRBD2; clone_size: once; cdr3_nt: TGTGCCAGCAGCCAACTACGTGGGCCTAGCGGAATAATACACTCCTACAATGAGCAGTTCTTC; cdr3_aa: CASSQLRGPSGIIHSYNEQFF
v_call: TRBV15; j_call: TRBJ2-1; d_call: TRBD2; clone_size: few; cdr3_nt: TGTGCCACCAGCAGAGGGGAGGGAGGAAGGTACAATGAGCAGTTCTTC; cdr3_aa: CATSRGEGGRYNEQFF
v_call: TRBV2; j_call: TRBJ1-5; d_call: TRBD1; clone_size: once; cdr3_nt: TGTGCCAGCAGTGGGGACAGCGGCAATCAGCCCCAGCATTTT; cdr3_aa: CASSGDSGNQPQHF
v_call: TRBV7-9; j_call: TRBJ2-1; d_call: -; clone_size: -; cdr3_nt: TGTGCCAGCAGCCCGCCCGCTAGTGAGCAGTTCTTC; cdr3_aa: CASSPPASEQFF
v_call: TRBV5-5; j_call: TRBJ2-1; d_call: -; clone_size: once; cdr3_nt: TGTGCCAGCAGCCCCACCAGGACTGTGGAGTTCTTC; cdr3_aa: CASSPTRTVEFF
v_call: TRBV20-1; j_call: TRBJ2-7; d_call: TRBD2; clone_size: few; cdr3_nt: TGCAGTGCTAGAGTAGCGGGGGGCTACGAGCAGTACTTC; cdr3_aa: CSARVAGGYEQYF
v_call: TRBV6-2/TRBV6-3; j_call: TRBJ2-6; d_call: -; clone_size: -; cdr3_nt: TGTGCCAGCACCGACGGGGAGAAATTAACTGGGGCCAACGTCCTGACTTTC; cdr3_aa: CASTDGEKLTGANVLTF
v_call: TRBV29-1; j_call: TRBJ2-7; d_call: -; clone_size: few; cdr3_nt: TGCAGCGTTGAAAGGGCAGGTACCTACGAGCAGTACTTC; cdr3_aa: CSVERAGTYEQYF
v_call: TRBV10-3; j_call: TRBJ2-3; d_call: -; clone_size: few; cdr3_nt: TGTGCCATCAGCGGTGGTCTGGATACGCAGTATTTT; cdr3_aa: CAISGGLDTQYF
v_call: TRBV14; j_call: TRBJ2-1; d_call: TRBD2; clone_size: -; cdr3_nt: TGTGCCAGCAGCCAAGGCGTAGCGCCGGGACTAGGACTCGTGCAGTTCTTC; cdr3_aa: CASSQGVAPGLGLVQFF
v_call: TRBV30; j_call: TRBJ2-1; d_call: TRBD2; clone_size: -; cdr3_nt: TGTGCCTGGGTGACTAGCGGGAGCTCCTACGAGCAGTTCTTC; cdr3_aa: CAWVTSGSSYEQFF
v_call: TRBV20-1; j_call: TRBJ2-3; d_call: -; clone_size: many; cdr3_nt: TGCAGTGCTAGAGATGGGGCGAGGACAACAGATACGCAGTATTTT; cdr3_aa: CSARDGARTTDTQYF
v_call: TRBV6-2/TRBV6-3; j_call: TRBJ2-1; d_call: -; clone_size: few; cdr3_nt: TGTGCCAGCAGAAACCCCGTGACAGTCCATGAGCAGTTCTTC; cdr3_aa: CASRNPVTVHEQFF
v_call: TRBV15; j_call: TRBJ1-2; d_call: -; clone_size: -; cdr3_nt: TGTGCCACCAGCCCTGGGGGGGTGATCTATGGCTACACCTTC; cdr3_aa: CATSPGGVIYGYTF
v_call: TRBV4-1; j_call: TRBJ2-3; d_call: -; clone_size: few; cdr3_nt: TGCGCCAGCAGCCAAGTCGGTTTCGCGGCGGGGCAGTATTTT; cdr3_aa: CASSQVGFAAGQYF
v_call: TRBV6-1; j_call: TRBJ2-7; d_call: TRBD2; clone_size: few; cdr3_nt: TGTGCCAGCAGTGAAGTGTCGGGACTAACCTACGAGCAGTACTTC; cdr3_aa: CASSEVSGLTYEQYF
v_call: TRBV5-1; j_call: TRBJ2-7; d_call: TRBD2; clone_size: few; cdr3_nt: TGCGCCAGCAGTCGACTAGCGGGCCACCACGAGCAGTACTTC; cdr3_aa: CASSRLAGHHEQYF
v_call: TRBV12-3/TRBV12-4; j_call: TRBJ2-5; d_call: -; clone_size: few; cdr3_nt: TGTGCCAGCAGTTTCGGGCGGACCCAAGAGACCCAGTACTTC; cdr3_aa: CASSFGRTQETQYF
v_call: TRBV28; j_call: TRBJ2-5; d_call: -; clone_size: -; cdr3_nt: TGTGCCACCGTAAAGGGACTTCGGGGGCAGTACTTC; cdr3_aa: CATVKGLRGQYF
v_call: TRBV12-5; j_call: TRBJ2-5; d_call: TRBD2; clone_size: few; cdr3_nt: TGTGCTAGTGGTTTGGTACTAGCGGGCCTTCAAGAGACCCAGTACTTC; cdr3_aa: CASGLVLAGLQETQYF
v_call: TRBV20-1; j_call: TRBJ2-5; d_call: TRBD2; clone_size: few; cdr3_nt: TGCAGTGCTAGTCCTCTAGCGGGGCAAGAGACCCAGTACTTC; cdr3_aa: CSASPLAGQETQYF
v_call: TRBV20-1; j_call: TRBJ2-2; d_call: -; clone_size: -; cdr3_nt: TGCAGTGCTACGCCGGTCTCCGGGGAGCTGTTTTTT; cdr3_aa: CSATPVSGELFF
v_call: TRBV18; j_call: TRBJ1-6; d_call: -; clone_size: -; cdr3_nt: TGTGCCAGCTCACCAGCACAGGCCCCTTCACCCCTCCACTTT; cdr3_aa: CASSPAQAPSPLHF
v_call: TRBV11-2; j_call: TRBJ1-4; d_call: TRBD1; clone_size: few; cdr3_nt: TGTGCCAGCAGCTTCGGACAGGATAATGAAAAACTGTTTTTT; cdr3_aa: CASSFGQDNEKLFF
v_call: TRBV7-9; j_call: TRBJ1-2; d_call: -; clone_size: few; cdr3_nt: TGTGCCAGCAGCTTGGACGCAGGCGGTTACAGCTACACCTTC; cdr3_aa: CASSLDAGGYSYTF
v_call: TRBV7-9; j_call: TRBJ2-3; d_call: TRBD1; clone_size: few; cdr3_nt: TGTGCCAGCAGCGCCGGGACAGGGAACACAGATACGCAGTATTTT; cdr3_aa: CASSAGTGNTDTQYF